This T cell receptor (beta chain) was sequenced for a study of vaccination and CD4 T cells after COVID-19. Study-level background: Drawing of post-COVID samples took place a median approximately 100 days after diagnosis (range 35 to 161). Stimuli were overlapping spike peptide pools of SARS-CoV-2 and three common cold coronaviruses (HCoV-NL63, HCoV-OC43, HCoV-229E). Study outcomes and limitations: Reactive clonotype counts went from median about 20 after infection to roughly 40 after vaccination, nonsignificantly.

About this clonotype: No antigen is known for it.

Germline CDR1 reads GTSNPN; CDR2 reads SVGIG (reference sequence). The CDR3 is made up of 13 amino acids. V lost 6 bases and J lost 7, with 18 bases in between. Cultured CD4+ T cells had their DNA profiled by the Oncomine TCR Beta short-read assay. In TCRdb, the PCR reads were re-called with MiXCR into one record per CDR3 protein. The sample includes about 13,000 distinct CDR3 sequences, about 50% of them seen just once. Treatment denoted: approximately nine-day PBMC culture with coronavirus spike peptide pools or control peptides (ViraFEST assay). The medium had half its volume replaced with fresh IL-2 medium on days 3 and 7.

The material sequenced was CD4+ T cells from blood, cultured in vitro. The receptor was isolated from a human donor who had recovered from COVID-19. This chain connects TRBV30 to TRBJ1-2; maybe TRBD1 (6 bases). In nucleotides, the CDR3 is TGTGCCTGTAGGATACTACAGGGTCTTGGCTACACCTTC. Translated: CACRILQGLGYTF.